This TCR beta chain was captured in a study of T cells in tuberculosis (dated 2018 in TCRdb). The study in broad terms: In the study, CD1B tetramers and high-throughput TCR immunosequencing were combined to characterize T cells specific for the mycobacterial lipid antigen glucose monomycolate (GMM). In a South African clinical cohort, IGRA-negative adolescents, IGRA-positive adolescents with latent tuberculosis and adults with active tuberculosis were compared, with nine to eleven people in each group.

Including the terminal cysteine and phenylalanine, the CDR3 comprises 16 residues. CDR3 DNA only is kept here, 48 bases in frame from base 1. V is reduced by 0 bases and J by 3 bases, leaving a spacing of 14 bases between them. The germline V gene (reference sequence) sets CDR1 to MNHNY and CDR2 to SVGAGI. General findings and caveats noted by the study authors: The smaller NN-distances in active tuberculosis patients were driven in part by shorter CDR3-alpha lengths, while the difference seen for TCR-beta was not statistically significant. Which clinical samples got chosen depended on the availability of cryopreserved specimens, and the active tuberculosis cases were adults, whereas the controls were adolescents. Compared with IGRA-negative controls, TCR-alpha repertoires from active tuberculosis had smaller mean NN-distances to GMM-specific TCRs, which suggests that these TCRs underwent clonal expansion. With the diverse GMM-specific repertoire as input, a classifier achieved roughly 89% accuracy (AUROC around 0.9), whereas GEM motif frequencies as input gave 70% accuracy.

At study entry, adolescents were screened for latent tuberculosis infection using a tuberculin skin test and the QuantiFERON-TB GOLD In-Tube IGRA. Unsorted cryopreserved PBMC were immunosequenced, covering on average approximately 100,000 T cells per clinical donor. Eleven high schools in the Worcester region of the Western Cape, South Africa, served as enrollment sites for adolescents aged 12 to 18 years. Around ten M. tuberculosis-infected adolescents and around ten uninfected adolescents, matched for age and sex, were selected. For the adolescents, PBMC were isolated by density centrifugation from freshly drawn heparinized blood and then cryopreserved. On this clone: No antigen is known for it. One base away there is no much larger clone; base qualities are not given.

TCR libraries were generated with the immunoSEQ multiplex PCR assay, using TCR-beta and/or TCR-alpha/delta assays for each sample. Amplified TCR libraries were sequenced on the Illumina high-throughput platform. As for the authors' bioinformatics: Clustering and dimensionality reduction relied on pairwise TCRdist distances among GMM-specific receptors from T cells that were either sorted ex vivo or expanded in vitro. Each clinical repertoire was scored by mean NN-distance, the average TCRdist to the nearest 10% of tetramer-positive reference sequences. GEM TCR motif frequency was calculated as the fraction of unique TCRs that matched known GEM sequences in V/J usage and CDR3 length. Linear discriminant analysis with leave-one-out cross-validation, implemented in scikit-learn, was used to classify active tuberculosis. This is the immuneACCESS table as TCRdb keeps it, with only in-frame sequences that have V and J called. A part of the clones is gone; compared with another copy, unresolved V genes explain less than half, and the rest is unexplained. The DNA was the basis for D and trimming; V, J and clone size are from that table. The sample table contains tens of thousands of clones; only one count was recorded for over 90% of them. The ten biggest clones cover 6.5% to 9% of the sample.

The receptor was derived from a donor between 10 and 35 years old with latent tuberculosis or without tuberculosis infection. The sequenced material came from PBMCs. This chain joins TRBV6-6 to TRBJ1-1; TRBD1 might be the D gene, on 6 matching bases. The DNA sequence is TGTGCCAGCAGTTACTCGAGCGGGGGGCGAGACACTGAAGCTTTCTTT. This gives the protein CASSYSSGGRDTEAFF.